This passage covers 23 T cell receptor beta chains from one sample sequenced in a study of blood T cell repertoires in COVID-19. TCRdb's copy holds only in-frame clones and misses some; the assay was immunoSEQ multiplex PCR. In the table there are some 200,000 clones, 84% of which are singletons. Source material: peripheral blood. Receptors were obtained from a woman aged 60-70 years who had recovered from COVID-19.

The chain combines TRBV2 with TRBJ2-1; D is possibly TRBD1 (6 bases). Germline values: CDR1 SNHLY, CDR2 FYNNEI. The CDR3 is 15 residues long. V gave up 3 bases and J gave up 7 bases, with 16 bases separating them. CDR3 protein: CASSDPTGRVNEQFF. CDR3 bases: TGTGCCAGCAGTGACCCCACAGGGAGAGTGAATGAGCAGTTCTTC.

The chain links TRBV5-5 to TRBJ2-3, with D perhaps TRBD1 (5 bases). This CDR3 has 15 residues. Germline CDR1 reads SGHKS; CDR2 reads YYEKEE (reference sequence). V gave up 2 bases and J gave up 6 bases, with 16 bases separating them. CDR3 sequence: CASSFDSRSRDTQYF. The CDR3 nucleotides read TGTGCCAGCAGCTTTGACAGTCGATCTAGGGATACGCAGTATTTT.

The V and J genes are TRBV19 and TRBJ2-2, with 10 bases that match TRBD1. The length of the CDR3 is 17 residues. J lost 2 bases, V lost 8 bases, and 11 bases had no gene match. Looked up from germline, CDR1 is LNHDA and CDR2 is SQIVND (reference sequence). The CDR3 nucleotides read TGTGCCAGTCATCCGGGACAGGGGAGATTAAACACCGGGGAGCTGTTTTTT. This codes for CASHPGQGRLNTGELFF.

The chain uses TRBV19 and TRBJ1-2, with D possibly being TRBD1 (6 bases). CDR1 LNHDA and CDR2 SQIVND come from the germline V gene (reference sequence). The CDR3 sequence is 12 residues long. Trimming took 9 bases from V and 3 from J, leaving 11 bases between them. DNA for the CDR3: TGTGCCAGCTCACAGGGATACTATGGCTACACCTTC. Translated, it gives CASSQGYYGYTF.

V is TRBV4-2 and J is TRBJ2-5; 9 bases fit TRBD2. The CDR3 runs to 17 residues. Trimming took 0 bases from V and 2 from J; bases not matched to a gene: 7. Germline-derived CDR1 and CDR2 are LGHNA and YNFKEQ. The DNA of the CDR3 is TGTGCCAGCAGCCAAGATTTTTCCGCGGGGGGGCAAGAGACCCAGTACTTC. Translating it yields CASSQDFSAGGQETQYF.

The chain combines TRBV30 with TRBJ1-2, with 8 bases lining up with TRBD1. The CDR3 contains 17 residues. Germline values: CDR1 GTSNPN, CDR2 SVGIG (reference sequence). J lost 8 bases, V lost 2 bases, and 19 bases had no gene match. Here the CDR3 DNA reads TGTGCCTGGAGTAACTCCCCGCCAGGACAGGGAGGAAAGGGCTACACCTTC. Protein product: CAWSNSPPGQGGKGYTF.

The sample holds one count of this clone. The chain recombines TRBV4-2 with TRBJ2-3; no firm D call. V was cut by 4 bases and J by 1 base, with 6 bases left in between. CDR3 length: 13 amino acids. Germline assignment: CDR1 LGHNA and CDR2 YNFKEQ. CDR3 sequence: CASSLPGTDTQYF. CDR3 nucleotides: TGTGCCAGCAGCCTCCCGGGCACAGATACGCAGTATTTT.

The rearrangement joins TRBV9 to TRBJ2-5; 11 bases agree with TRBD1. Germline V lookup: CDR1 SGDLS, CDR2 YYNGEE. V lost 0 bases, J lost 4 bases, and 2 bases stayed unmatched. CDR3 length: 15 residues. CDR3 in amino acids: CASSVGTGGAETQYF. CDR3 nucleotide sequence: TGTGCCAGCAGCGTAGGGACAGGGGGCGCAGAGACCCAGTACTTC.

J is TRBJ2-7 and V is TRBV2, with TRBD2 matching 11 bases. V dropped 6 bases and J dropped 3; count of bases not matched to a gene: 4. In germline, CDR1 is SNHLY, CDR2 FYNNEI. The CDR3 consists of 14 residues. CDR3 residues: CASRSSGGHYEQYF. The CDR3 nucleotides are TGTGCCAGCAGATCTAGCGGGGGGCACTACGAGCAGTACTTC.

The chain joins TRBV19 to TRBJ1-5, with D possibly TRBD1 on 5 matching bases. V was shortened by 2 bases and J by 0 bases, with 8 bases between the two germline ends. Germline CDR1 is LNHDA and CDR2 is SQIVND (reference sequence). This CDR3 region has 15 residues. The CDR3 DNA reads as TGTGCCAGTAGTATAATGACAGATAGCAATCAGCCCCAGCATTTT. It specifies CASSIMTDSNQPQHF.

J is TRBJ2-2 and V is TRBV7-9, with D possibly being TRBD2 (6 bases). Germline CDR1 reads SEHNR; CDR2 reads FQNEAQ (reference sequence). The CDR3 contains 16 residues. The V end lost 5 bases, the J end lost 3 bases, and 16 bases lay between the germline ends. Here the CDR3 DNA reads TGTGCCAGCAGCCCCAGGGTAGCGGACCACACCGGGGAGCTGTTTTTT. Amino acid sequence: CASSPRVADHTGELFF.

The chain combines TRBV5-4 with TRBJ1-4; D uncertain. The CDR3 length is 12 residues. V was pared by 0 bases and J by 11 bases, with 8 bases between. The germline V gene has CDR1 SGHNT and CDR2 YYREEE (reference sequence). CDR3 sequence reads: CASSLGAGKLFF. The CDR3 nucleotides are TGTGCCAGCAGCTTGGGGGCGGGCAAACTGTTTTTT. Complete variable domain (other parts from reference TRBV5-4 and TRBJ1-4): ETGVTQSPTHLIKTRGQQVTLRCSSQSGHNTVSWYQQALGQGPQFIFQYYREEENGRGNFPPRFSGLQFPNYSSELNVNALELDDSALYLCASSLGAGKLFFGSGTQLSVL.

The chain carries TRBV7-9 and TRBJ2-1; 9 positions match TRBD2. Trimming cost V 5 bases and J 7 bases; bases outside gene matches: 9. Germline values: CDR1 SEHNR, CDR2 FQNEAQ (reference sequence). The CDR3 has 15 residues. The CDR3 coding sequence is TGTGCCAGCAGCCCGGGGTCTAGCGGGGTTAATGAGCAGTTCTTC. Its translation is CASSPGSSGVNEQFF.

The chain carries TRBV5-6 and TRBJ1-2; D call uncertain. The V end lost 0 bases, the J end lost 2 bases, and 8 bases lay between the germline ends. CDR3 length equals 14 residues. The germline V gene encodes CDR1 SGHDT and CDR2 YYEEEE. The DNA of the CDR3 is TGTGCCAGCAGCTTGGGAGAGGCCAACTATGGCTACACCTTC. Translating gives CASSLGEANYGYTF. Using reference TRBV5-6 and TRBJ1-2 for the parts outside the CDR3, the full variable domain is DAGVTQSPTHLIKTRGQQVTLRCSPKSGHDTVSWYQQALGQGPQFIFQYYEEEERQRGNFPDRFSGHQFPNYSSELNVNALLLGDSALYLCASSLGEANYGYTFGSGTRLTVV.

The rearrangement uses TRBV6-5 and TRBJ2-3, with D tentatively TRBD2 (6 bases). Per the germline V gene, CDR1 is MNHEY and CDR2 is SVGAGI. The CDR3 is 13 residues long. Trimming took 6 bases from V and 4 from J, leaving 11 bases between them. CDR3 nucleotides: TGTGCCAGCAGCCTCAGCGGGCCAGATACGCAGTATTTT. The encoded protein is CASSLSGPDTQYF.

Here the CDR3 DNA reads TGTGCCAGCTCACTCGGACAGGGGGGACTAGCGGAGCGTTCGGGGGAGCTGTTTTTT. Translation gives CASSLGQGGLAERSGELFF. The chain combines TRBV18 with TRBJ2-2; tentatively, D is TRBD2 (11 bases). Trimming cost V 4 bases and J 8 bases, with 29 bases left between them. Germline CDR1 is KGHSH and CDR2 is LQKENI. The CDR3 runs 19 residues.

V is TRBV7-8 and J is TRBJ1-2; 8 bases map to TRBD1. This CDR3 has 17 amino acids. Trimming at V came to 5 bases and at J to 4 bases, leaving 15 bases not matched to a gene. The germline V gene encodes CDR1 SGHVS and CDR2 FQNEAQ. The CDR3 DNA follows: TGTGCCAGCAGCCACACAGGGGGTATCTCCCCTAGCTATGGCTACACCTTC. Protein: CASSHTGGISPSYGYTF.

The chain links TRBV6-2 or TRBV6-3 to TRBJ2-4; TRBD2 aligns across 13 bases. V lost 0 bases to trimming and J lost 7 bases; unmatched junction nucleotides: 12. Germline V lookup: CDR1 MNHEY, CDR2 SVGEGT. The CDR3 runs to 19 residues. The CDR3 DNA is TGTGCCAGCAGTTACTCCCGACTAGCGGGGGGCCCGAGGGTCAACATTCAGTACTTC. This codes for CASSYSRLAGGPRVNIQYF.

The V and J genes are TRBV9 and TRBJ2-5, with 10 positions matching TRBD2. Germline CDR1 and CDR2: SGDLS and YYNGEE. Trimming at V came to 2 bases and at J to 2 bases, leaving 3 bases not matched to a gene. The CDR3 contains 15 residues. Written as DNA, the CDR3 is TGTGCCAGCAGCGTGGGTAGCGGGGGGCAAGAGACCCAGTACTTC. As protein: CASSVGSGGQETQYF.

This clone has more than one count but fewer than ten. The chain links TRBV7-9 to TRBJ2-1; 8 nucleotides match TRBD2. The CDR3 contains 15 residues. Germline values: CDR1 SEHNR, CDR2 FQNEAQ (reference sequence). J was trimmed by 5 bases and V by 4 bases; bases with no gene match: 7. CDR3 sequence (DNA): TGTGCCAGCAGCTCCCCGGGACTAGTCAACAATGAGCAGTTCTTC. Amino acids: CASSSPGLVNNEQFF. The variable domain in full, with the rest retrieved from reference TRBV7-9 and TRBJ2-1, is DTGVSQNPRHKITKRGQNVTFRCDPISEHNRLYWYRQTLGQGPEFLTYFQNEAQLEKSRLLSDRFSAERPKGSFSTLEIQRTEQGDSAMYLCASSSPGLVNNEQFFGPGTRLTVL.

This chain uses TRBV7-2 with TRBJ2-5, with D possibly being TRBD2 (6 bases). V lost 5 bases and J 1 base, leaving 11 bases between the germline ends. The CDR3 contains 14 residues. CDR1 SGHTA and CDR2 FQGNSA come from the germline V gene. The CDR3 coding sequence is TGTGCCAGCAGCCCCCGGGGGTTCCAAGAGACCCAGTACTTC. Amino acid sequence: CASSPRGFQETQYF. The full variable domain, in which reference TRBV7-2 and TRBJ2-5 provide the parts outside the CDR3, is GAGVSQSPSNKVTEKGKDVELRCDPISGHTALYWYRQSLGQGLEFLIYFQGNSAPDKSGLPSDRFSAERTGGSVSTLTIQRTQQEDSAVYLCASSPRGFQETQYFGPGTRLLVL.

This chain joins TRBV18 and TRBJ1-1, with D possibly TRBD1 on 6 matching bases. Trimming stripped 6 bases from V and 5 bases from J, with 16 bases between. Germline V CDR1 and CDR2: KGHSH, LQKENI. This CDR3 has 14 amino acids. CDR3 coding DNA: TGTGCCAGCTCTCTAGGAACAGGGTTGACTGAAGCTTTCTTT. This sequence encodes CASSLGTGLTEAFF.

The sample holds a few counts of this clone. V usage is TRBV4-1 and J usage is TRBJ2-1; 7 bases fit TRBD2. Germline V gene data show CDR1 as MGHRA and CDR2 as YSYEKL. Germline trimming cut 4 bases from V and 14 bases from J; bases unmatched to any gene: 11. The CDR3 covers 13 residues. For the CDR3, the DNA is TGCGCCAGCAGCCCAGAGAGGGCGGGGGAGAAGTTCTTC. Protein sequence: CASSPERAGEKFF.